The next 19 T cell receptor beta chains were all read from a single sample in a study of T cells in Graves' hyperthyroidism and ophthalmopathy. TCR beta CDR3 regions were amplified from RNA transcripts. HTBI primers drove first-round RT-PCR of the TCR CDR3. MiXCR, applied by TCRdb to the multiplex PCR reads, yields one record per CDR3 protein. This table has about 420,000 distinct CDR3 sequences, roughly an eighth appearing once. Sequencing was done on a sample of blood. The receptors come from a woman between 18 and 29 years old with Graves' hyperthyroidism.

There are many counts of this clonotype. This rearrangement joins TRBV6-1 to TRBJ2-3; D not resolved. V lost 6 bases and J 0 bases, leaving 7 bases between the germline ends. Germline V lookup: CDR1 MNHNS, CDR2 SASEGT. CDR3 length equals 13 residues. The CDR3 region has the DNA TGTGCCAGCAGCGCAGATAGCACAGATACGCAGTATTTT. This sequence encodes CASSADSTDTQYF.

This clonotype was counted at least ten times. The chain has TRBV11-2 and TRBJ2-5, with D perhaps matching TRBD2 (5 bases). Germline assignment: CDR1 SGHAT and CDR2 FQNNGV. CDR3 length: 14 amino acids. V lost 0 bases and J 4 bases, leaving 9 bases between the germline ends. The CDR3 DNA reads as TGTGCCAGCAGCTTAGATCACGGAGGAGAGACCCAGTACTTC. Translation gives CASSLDHGGETQYF.

DNA of the CDR3: TGTGCCAGCAGCGTAGGGGTTGAGCAGTTCTTC. Residues: CASSVGVEQFF. This chain connects TRBV9 to TRBJ2-1; D gene uncertain. The germline gives CDR1 SGDLS, CDR2 YYNGEE. This CDR3 comprises 11 residues. V lost 0 bases and J lost 9, with 4 bases in between.

The table lists this clonotype with many counts. This chain connects TRBV29-1 to TRBJ2-1; D not certain. This CDR3 comprises 12 residues. Looked up from germline, CDR1 is SQVTM and CDR2 is ANQGSEA. V was cut by 2 bases and J by 6 bases, with 8 bases left in between. CDR3 sequence: CSVELTGNEQFF. The CDR3 coding sequence is TGCAGCGTTGAACTCACGGGCAATGAGCAGTTCTTC.

This clonotype was recorded at least ten times. V is TRBV5-1 and J is TRBJ2-1; D is ambiguous. CDR3 length: 14 amino acids. From germline, CDR1 is SGHRS and CDR2 YFSETQ. Between the trimmed V and J ends, which lost 0 bases and 8 bases, there was a span of 12 bases. In DNA, the CDR3 is TGCGCCAGCAGCTTGGACGTCAGTACCCATGAGCAGTTCTTC. The encoded protein is CASSLDVSTHEQFF.

At least ten counts were recorded for this clonotype. DNA for the CDR3: TGTGCCAGCAGCTTAGACACAGGGTCTAATGAGCAGTTCTTC. It is translated as CASSLDTGSNEQFF. V gene TRBV7-3 combines with J gene TRBJ2-1; maybe TRBD1 (6 bases). Germline CDR1 and CDR2: SGHTA and FQGTGA. The CDR3 totals 14 residues. Deletions cut 2 bases from V and 7 bases from J, with 12 bases between.

In this sample, this clonotype turned up many times. The gene calls are TRBV30 and TRBJ2-1; D is undetermined. There are 11 residues in the CDR3. Trimming shortened V by 2 bases and J by 10 bases, and 9 bases separated the two germline ends. Germline V gene data show CDR1 as GTSNPN and CDR2 as SVGIG (reference sequence). In nucleotides, the CDR3 is TGTGCCTGGAGTTCGGGCCTAGAGCAGTTCTTC. It translates to CAWSSGLEQFF.

The chain employs TRBV11-2 and TRBJ2-1, with no clear D. V was clipped by 9 bases and J by 2 bases, with 14 bases between them. The CDR3 spans 14 residues. The germline CDR1 and CDR2 sequences are SGHAT and FQNNGV. The CDR3 region has the DNA TGTGCCAGTAGTCCTCGACTGACCTACAATGAGCAGTTCTTC. Protein sequence: CASSPRLTYNEQFF.

In its sample, this clonotype was seen many times. The gene calls are TRBV7-2 and TRBJ2-3; 11 nucleotides align to TRBD2. Trimming at V came to 2 bases and at J to 2 bases, leaving 15 bases not matched to a gene. The CDR3 consists of 20 residues. In germline, CDR1 is SGHTA, CDR2 FQGNSA. CDR3 nucleotide sequence: TGTGCCAGCAGCTTAAGGGGAATAGGTCGACTAGCGGGGTTCACAGATACGCAGTATTTT. This translates into CASSLRGIGRLAGFTDTQYF.

This clonotype was counted many times. The DNA of the CDR3 is TGTGCCACCAGCACACAGGGTGGCGGCTACACCTTC. Encoded protein: CATSTQGGGYTF. This chain uses TRBV15 with TRBJ1-2, with D possibly TRBD1 on 6 matching bases. Germline CDR1 LNHNV, CDR2 YYDKDF (reference sequence). V was clipped by 4 bases and J by 8 bases, with 11 bases between them. The CDR3 runs to 12 residues.

In this sample, this clonotype turned up once. V usage is TRBV4-1 and J usage is TRBJ2-7; 7 bases are a match to TRBD2. Germline assignment: CDR1 MGHRA and CDR2 YSYEKL. V trimming: 5 bases; J trimming: 3 bases; junction bases outside the gene matches: 7. The CDR3 spans 14 residues. CDR3 nucleotides: TGCGCCAGCAGCTCCAGGGAGGGGTTCTACGAGCAGTACTTC. Translating gives CASSSREGFYEQYF.

There are many counts of this clonotype. The V call is TRBV20-1, the J call TRBJ2-7, with unresolved D. The CDR3 loop spans 10 amino acids. The germline gives CDR1 DFQATT, CDR2 SNEGSKA (reference sequence). Deletions cut 4 bases from V and 7 bases from J, with 8 bases between. This CDR3 reads CSATLSEQYF. The CDR3 region has the DNA TGCAGTGCTACCCTGTCGGAGCAGTACTTC.

Ten or more counts support this clonotype. The chain carries TRBV10-3 and TRBJ2-7; the match to TRBD2 covers 7 bases. This CDR3 is built from 14 residues. The V segment lost 0 bases and the J segment 9 bases; nucleotides outside the gene matches: 8. The germline V gene encodes CDR1 ENHRY and CDR2 SYGVKD. Here the CDR3 reads CAISESVLASGQYF. The CDR3 DNA is TGTGCCATCAGTGAGTCGGTACTAGCGAGCGGGCAGTACTTC.

This chain links TRBV30 with TRBJ2-1; 9 bases are a match to TRBD1. CDR1 GTSNPN and CDR2 SVGIG come from the germline V gene (reference sequence). This CDR3 comprises 12 residues. The V gene end was trimmed by 0 bases and the J gene end by 9 bases; junction bases not matched to a gene: 0. The CDR3 region has the DNA TGTGCCTGGAGTGTACAGGGGGCTGAGCAGTTCTTC. It yields the protein CAWSVQGAEQFF.

Concerning this clonotype itself: One end of the junction does not line up with germline, which may come from a read error. This chain connects TRBV7-9 to TRBJ2-7; D might be TRBD2 (6 bases). The length of the CDR3 is 14 residues. CDR1 and CDR2 from the germline V gene are SEHNR and FQNEAQ (reference sequence). The chain's CDR3 is CASSLVGGIYEQYF. Here the CDR3 DNA reads TGCGCCAGCAGCTTGGTCGGCGGGATCTACGAGCAGTACTTC.

Ten or more counts support this clonotype. The chain combines TRBV28 with TRBJ2-5; TRBD1 might be the D (5 bases). V lost 2 bases to trimming and J lost 0 bases, with 19 bases between them. In germline, CDR1 is MDHEN, CDR2 SYDVKM. CDR3 length equals 18 residues. CDR3 nucleotide sequence: TGTGCCAGCAGTTTAGGAGACCCCGCGGACACGTACCAAGAGACCCAGTACTTC. Translation gives CASSLGDPADTYQETQYF.

The rearrangement uses TRBV12-3 or TRBV12-4 and TRBJ2-7, with a tentative D call TRBD2 (6 bases). Between the trimmed V and J ends, which lost 2 bases and 3 bases, there was a span of 11 bases. The CDR3 consists of 14 residues. DNA for the CDR3: TGTGCCAGCAGTTTAAGGAGGGCTGGCTACGAGCAGTACTTC. Translation: CASSLRRAGYEQYF.

This clonotype was seen more than once but under ten times. One base away lies a much larger clone, so this may be a sequencing read error. The chain joins TRBV12-3 or TRBV12-4 to TRBJ1-1; D remains unclear. CDR3 length: 14 residues. Trimming cost V 8 bases and J 1 base, with 14 bases left between them. The CDR3 DNA reads as TGTGCCAGCGGGGAGAGAAATGGGAACACTGAAGCTTTCTTT. It translates to CASGERNGNTEAFF.

The V gene is TRBV18, the J gene TRBJ2-1, with D maybe TRBD2 (5 bases). CDR1 is KGHSH, CDR2 LQKENI, per germline. The CDR3 extends over 14 amino acids. V was cut by 3 bases and J by 5 bases, with 11 bases left in between. CDR3 region: CASSPFSVDNEQFF. The CDR3 nucleotides read TGTGCCAGCTCACCTTTTAGCGTTGACAATGAGCAGTTCTTC.